This T cell receptor beta chain stems from a study of CD8 T cells in ankylosing spondylitis (dated by TCRdb to 2016 to 2017). Study-level background: T cell receptor beta repertoires were profiled in healthy donors and ankylosing spondylitis patients so that disease-linked TCR variants could be found. The full study cohort was made up of about 25 ankylosing spondylitis patients and 108 healthy donors. Samples of peripheral blood were taken, and for ankylosing spondylitis patients, synovial fluid was collected as well. Overall study outcomes, separate from this receptor: The disease-linked clones were reported as significantly enriched in matched synovial fluid samples from ankylosing spondylitis patients. Blood from ankylosing spondylitis patients appeared to be characterized by a TCR beta motif composed of roughly 8 highly homologous amino acid variants. A CD8+ phenotype was shown by the disease-linked clones, which were found at relatively low frequencies in peripheral blood. Some motif variants were previously reported in synovial fluid and blood of reactive arthritis patients, suggesting common disease-initiation mechanisms.

This clonotype was detected ten times or more. Its target antigen remains unknown. No quality values exist for individual bases; no much larger clone is one base distant. The CDR3 holds 16 amino acids from the cysteine to the phenylalanine. Left in the record is the CDR3 DNA by itself, 48 bases read in frame from the first base. V and J are trimmed by 4 bases and 0 bases, and the gene matches miss 7 bases of the junction. The germline V gene gives CDR1 as SGHTA and CDR2 as FQGNSA. Sequenced using an Illumina HiSeq 2500. TCR beta libraries were prepared by quantitative 5'-RACE with molecular barcodes. Per the original workflow: To identify disease-linked TCR variants, a new computational method was used, one built on a probabilistic model of VDJ rearrangement. The raw public reads went through TCRdb reprocessing: fastp at Q25, MiXCR clone calling, in-frame beta chains kept. Each CDR3 protein appears once, grouped with its most common genes and DNA. The V and J calls were not made by the authors but by TCRdb's processing. The sample contains more than 150,000 distinct CDR3 sequences, 18% of them found a single time. The ten largest clones add up to roughly 4.5% of the sample.

The sample was blood, either unsorted or a sorted T cell fraction (not recorded which). The sequence joins TRBV7-2 to TRBJ2-7; TRBD2 fits 9 bases in the junction. This TCR came from a male donor under 30 with ankylosing spondylitis or in good health (not recorded which). Donor details come from another sample of the same person, matched by shared clones. The CDR3: CASSSFFSGSSYEQYF. The sequenced DNA: TGTGCCAGCAGCTCCTTTTTTAGCGGGAGCTCCTACGAGCAGTACTTC.